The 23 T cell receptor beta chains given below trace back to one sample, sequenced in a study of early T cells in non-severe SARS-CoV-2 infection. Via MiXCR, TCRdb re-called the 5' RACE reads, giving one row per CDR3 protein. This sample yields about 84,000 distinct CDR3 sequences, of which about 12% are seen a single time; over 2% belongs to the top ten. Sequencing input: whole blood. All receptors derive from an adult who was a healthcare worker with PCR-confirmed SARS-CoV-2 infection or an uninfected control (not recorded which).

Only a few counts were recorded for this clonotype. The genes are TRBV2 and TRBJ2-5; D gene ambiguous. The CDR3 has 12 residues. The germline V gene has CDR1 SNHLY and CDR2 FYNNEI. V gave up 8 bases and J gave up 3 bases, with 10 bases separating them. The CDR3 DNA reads TGTGCCAGCGGCCCCGTTGAAGAGACCCAGTACTTC. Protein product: CASGPVEETQYF.

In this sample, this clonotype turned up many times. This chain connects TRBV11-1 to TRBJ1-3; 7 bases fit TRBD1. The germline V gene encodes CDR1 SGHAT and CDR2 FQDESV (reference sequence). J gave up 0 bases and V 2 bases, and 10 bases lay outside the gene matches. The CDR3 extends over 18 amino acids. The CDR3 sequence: CASSLPRRDSHSGNTIYF. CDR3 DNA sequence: TGTGCCAGCAGCTTACCTCGTAGGGACAGTCACTCTGGAAACACCATATATTTT. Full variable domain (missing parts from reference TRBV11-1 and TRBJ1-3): EAEVAQSPRYKITEKSQAVAFWCDPISGHATLYWYRQILGQGPELLVQFQDESVVDDSQLPKDRFSAERLKGVDSTLKIQPAELGDSAMYLCASSLPRRDSHSGNTIYFGEGSWLTVV.

The CDR3 DNA is TGTGCCAGCAGTCCGCGACTAGCGGAGAAGGTGACAGATACGCAGTATTTT. Protein product: CASSPRLAEKVTDTQYF. The chain recombines TRBV27 with TRBJ2-3; 9 nucleotides match TRBD2. The CDR3 loop spans 17 amino acids. Germline CDR1 MNHEY, CDR2 SMNVEV (reference sequence). V shed 5 bases, J shed 3 bases, and the junction held 12 bases outside the gene matches.

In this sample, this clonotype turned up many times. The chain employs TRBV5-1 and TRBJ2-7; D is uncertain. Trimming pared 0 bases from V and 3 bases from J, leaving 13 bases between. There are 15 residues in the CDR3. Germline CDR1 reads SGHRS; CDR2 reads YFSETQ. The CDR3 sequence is CASSLDRAEYYEQYF. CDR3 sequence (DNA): TGCGCCAGCAGCTTGGATAGAGCAGAGTACTACGAGCAGTACTTC.

The CDR3 loop reads CASSRLGGTGELFF. The CDR3, as DNA: TGTGCCAGCAGCCGCCTGGGGGGCACCGGGGAGCTGTTTTTT. J is TRBJ2-2 and V is TRBV12-3 or TRBV12-4; TRBD2 is a possible D gene (6 bases). The CDR3 spans 14 residues. V shed 6 bases and J shed 4 bases, with 12 bases lying between them.

The CDR3 nucleotides are TGTGCCAGCAGCTCGACATACTACGAGCAGTACTTC. Amino acid sequence: CASSSTYYEQYF. The V gene is TRBV7-9, the J gene TRBJ2-7; D unresolved. This CDR3 has 12 residues. Germline CDR1 reads SEHNR; CDR2 reads FQNEAQ (reference sequence). The germline V and J ends were trimmed by 4 bases and 3 bases, with 7 bases remaining between them.

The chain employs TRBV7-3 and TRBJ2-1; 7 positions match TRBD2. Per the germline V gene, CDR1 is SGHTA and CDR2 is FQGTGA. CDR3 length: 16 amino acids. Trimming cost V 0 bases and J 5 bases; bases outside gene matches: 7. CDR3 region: CASSLTLGGSHNEQFF. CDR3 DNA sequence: TGTGCCAGCAGCTTAACTCTGGGCGGGAGTCACAATGAGCAGTTCTTC.

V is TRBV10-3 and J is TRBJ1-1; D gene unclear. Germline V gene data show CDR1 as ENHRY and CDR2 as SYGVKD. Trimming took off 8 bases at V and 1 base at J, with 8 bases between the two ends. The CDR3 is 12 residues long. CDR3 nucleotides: TGTGCCATCCGACGGTCGAACACTGAAGCTTTCTTT. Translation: CAIRRSNTEAFF.

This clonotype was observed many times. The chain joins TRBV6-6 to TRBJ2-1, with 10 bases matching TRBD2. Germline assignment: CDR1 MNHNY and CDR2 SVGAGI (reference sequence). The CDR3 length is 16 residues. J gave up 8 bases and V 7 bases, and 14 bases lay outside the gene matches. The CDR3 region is CASTAGSAGGRDEQFF. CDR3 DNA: TGTGCCAGCACCGCCGGTTCAGCGGGAGGGCGCGATGAGCAGTTCTTC.

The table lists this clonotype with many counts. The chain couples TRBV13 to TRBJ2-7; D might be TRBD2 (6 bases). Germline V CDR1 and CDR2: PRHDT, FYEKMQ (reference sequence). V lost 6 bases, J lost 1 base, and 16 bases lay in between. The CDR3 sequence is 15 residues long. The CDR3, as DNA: TGTGCCAGCAGACACCGCGGGGCGCCATCCTACGAGCAGTACTTC. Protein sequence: CASRHRGAPSYEQYF.

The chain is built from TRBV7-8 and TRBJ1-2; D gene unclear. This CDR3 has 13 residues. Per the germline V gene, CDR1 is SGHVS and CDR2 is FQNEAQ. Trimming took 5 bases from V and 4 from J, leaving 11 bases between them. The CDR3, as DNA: TGTGCCAGCAGCCCAACAGCAGCCTATGGCTACACCTTC. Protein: CASSPTAAYGYTF.

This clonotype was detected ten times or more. CDR3 residues: CASSVLGSTGELFF. CDR3 sequence (DNA): TGTGCCAGCAGTGTGTTGGGCAGCACCGGGGAGCTGTTTTTT. The genes are TRBV2 and TRBJ2-2; D gene unclear. This CDR3 is 14 amino acids long. In germline, CDR1 is SNHLY, CDR2 FYNNEI. V was clipped by 4 bases and J by 4 bases, with 10 bases between them.

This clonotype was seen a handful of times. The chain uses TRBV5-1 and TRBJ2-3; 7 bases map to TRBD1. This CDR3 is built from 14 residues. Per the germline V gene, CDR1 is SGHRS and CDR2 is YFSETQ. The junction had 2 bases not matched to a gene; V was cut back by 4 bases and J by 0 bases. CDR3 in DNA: TGCGCCAGCAGCATCAGGGGGAGCACAGATACGCAGTATTTT. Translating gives CASSIRGSTDTQYF.

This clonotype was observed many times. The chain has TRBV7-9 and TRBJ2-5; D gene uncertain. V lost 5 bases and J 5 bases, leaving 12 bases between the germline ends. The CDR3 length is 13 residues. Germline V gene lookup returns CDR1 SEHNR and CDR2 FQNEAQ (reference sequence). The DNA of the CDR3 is TGTGCCAGCAGCCAGAGACCCGTGGAGACCCAGTACTTC. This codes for CASSQRPVETQYF.

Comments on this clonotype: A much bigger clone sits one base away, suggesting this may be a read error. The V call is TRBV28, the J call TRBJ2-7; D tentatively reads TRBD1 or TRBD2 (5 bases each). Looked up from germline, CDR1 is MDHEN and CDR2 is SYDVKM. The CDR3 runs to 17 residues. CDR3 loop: CVSSLSSGTAYSYEQYF. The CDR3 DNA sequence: TGTGTCAGCAGTTTATCCTCCGGGACGGCCTACTCCTACGAGCAGTACTTC.

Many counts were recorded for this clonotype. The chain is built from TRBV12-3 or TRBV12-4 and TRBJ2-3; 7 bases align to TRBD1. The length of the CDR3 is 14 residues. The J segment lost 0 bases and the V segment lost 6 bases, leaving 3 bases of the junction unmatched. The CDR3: CASREGGSTDTQYF. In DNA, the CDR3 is TGTGCCAGCAGAGAAGGGGGCAGCACAGATACGCAGTATTTT.

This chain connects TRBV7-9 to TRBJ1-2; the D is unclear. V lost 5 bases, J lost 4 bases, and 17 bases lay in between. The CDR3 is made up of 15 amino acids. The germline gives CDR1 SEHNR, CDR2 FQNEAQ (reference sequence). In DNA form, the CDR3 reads TGTGCCAGCAGCCCTCGACCGCACGATAGCTATGGCTACACCTTC. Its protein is CASSPRPHDSYGYTF.

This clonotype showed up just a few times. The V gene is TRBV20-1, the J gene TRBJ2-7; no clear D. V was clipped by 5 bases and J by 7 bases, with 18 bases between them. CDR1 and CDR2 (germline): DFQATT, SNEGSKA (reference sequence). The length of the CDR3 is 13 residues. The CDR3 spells CSAARPAVAEQYF. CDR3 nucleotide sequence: TGCAGTGCTGCCCGGCCCGCGGTCGCGGAGCAGTACTTC.

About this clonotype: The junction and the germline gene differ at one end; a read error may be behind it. DNA of the CDR3: TGTGCTAGTGTTTTGGCAGGGAACACTGAAGCTTTCTTT. This gives the protein CASVLAGNTEAFF. The chain links TRBV12-5 to TRBJ1-1; D remains unclear. This CDR3 has 13 amino acids. In germline, CDR1 is LGHNT, CDR2 FRNRAP.

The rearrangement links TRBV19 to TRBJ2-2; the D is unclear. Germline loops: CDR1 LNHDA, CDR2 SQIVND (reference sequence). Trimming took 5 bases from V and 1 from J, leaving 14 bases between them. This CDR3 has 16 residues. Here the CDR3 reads CASSSSSLGNTGELFF. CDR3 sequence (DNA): TGTGCCAGTAGTTCCTCCTCCCTTGGGAACACCGGGGAGCTGTTTTTT. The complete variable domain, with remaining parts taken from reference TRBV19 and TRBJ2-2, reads DGGITQSPKYLFRKEGQNVTLSCEQNLNHDAMYWYRQDPGQGLRLIYYSQIVNDFQKGDIAEGYSVSREKKESFPLTVTSAQKNPTAFYLCASSSSSLGNTGELFFGEGSRLTVL.

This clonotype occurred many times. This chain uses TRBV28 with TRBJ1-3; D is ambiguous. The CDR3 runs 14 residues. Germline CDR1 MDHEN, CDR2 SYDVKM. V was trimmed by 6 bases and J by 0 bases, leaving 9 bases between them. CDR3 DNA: TGTGCCAGCAGCCCGCATTTCTCTGGAAACACCATATATTTT. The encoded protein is CASSPHFSGNTIYF.

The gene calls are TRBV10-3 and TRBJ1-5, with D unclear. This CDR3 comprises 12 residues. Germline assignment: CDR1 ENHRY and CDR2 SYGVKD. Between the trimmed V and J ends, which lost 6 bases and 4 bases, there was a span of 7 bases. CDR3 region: CAISQDNQPQHF. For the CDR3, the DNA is TGTGCCATCAGCCAGGATAATCAGCCCCAGCATTTT.

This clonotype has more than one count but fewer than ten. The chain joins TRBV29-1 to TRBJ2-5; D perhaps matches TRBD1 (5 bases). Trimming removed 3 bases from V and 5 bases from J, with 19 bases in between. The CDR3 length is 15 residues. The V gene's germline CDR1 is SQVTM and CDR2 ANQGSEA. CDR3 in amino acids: CSVDLNAGRPETQYF. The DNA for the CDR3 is TGCAGCGTTGACCTAAACGCAGGGCGGCCGGAGACCCAGTACTTC.